Listed below are T cell receptor beta chains from one sample, sequenced in a study of cytomegalovirus exposure and HLA in healthy donors. Measured with immunoSEQ multiplex PCR; TCRdb has only the in-frame clones, and not every one. Of approximately 120,000 clones listed, over 65% are singletons. Material for sequencing was PBMCs. The receptors stem from a man between 50 and 59 years old in good health and CMV-seronegative. Each CDR3 is given with its conserved first and last residue. Fields, in order: clone size, V gene, CDR3 protein. Some rows mark clone size as missing; the rest say once, few, many or name a class of expanded clone.

abundance: NA
v_gene: TRBV7-2
CDR3aa: CASSFVNSQGISEQYF

abundance: NA
v_gene: TRBV18
CDR3aa: CASSAGTGGFNQPQHF

abundance: NA
v_gene: TRBV29-1
CDR3aa: CSVDALYTGPDTQYF

abundance: NA
v_gene: TRBV20-1
CDR3aa: CSARGGETQYF

abundance: NA
v_gene: TRBV11-2
CDR3aa: CASSLDRRLNYGYTF

abundance: NA
v_gene: TRBV28
CDR3aa: CASSGGQRYEQYF

abundance: NA
v_gene: TRBV5-1
CDR3aa: CASGQDRQSYGYTF

abundance: NA
v_gene: TRBV28
CDR3aa: CASRSGDGYTF

abundance: NA
v_gene: TRBV5-1
CDR3aa: CASREVGGADTGELFF

abundance: NA
v_gene: TRBV14
CDR3aa: CASSQVGGYTF

abundance: NA
v_gene: TRBV7-2
CDR3aa: CASSLTAGVADTQYF

abundance: NA
v_gene: TRBV11-3
CDR3aa: CASSAYRGDTQYF

abundance: NA
v_gene: TRBV9
CDR3aa: CASSAMTSGAGTQYF

abundance: NA
v_gene: TRBV7-8
CDR3aa: CASSLTHRVKDYEQYF

abundance: once
v_gene: TRBV7-8
CDR3aa: CASSPHRQGTTEAFF

abundance: NA
v_gene: TRBV28
CDR3aa: CASSLWAGERSGQFYSYEQYF

abundance: NA
v_gene: TRBV27
CDR3aa: CASSPTSGSSYEQYF

abundance: NA
v_gene: TRBV6-5
CDR3aa: CASSYDNFYGYTF

abundance: NA
v_gene: TRBV2
CDR3aa: CASSTSGTSVYEQYF

abundance: NA
v_gene: TRBV7-2
CDR3aa: CASSRRAGGDYEQYF

abundance: NA
v_gene: TRBV7-8
CDR3aa: CASSRRGTRINTEAFF

abundance: NA
v_gene: TRBV9
CDR3aa: CASSETGGPYNEQFF

abundance: NA
v_gene: TRBV7-2
CDR3aa: CASSSQGLQETQYF

abundance: NA
v_gene: TRBV6-6
CDR3aa: CASSYERTTGHYGYTF

abundance: NA
v_gene: TRBV7-9
CDR3aa: CASSLIPADLYGYTF

abundance: NA
v_gene: TRBV2
CDR3aa: CASSFTSGRGNEQFF